This TCR beta chain was sequenced during a study of CD8 T cells in Susac syndrome. The multiple sclerosis controls were treatment-naive patients, and their relapsing-remitting disease was stable or active. TEMRA cells were FACS-enriched, with CD8+ and CD4+ T cells isolated negatively. This CDR3 spans 13 amino acids. CDR1 is LGHNT and CDR2 is FRNRAP in the germline V gene. The V gene lost 0 bases and the J gene lost 4 bases, with 7 bases spanning the gap. Reverse transcription of roughly 0.5 to 1 ug RNA was performed with random hexamers. Amplification of TCR beta CDR3 by immunoSEQ multiplex PCR spanned 54 Vbeta and 13 Jbeta. One entry per CDR3 protein, called by TCRdb with MiXCR from the immunoSEQ multiplex PCR reads. This table holds 200,000 or so distinct CDR3 sequences, approximately 96% found once.

The TCR sequence derives from a human donor with multiple sclerosis. Sequencing was done on a sample of CD4+ T cells from PBMCs. J is TRBJ2-7 and V is TRBV12-5; the D gene is possibly TRBD1 (6 bases). The CDR3 here is CASGLVRGYEQYF. The CDR3 DNA reads as TGTGCTAGTGGTTTGGTAAGGGGGTACGAGCAGTACTTC.